Only a few counts were recorded for the clone carrying this TCR beta chain. The antigen is unknown. CDR3 length equals 13 residues. V shed 4 bases and J 7 bases; nucleotides not matched to a gene: 6. Germline assignment: CDR1 SQVTM and CDR2 ANQGSEA. Sequencing relied on a cDNA template that was reverse transcribed from extracted RNA. TCRdb keeps only in-frame clones here, not all; method: immunoSEQ multiplex PCR. The sample includes 150,000 to 200,000 clones, roughly 60% of them seen just once. These data belong to a study of CD8+ T cells in alopecia areata. Study-wide context: Tofacitinib exposure lasted 6 to 18 months, followed by 6 months off drug. Affected scalp percentage set treated patients' severity scores.

Documented treatment: oral pan-JAK inhibitor, 5-10 mg twice daily. Broader study findings: There were also resident alphabeta T cells of normal skin sequenced in scalp samples.

The V gene is TRBV29-1, the J gene TRBJ1-5; 8 positions agree with TRBD1. The receptor was isolated from a human donor with alopecia areata. This specimen was CD4+ T cells sorted from blood, taken at week 24, from a patient treated with tofacitinib. The CDR3 DNA reads as TGCAGCGTTGGTCCCGACAGGGGACAGCCCCAGCATTTT. Translation: CSVGPDRGQPQHF.